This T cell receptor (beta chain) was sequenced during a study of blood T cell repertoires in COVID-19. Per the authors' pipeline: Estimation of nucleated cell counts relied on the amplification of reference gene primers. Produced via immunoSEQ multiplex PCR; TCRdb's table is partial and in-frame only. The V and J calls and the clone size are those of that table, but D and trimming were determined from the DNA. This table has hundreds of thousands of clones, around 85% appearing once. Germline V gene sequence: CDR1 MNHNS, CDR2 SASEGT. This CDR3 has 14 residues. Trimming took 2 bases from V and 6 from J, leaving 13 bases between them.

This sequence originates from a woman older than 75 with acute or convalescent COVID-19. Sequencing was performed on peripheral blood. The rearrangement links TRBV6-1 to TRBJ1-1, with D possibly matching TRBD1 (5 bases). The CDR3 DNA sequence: TGTGCCAGCAGTGAACCAGGGCGGGGACCTGAAGCTTTCTTT. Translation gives CASSEPGRGPEAFF.